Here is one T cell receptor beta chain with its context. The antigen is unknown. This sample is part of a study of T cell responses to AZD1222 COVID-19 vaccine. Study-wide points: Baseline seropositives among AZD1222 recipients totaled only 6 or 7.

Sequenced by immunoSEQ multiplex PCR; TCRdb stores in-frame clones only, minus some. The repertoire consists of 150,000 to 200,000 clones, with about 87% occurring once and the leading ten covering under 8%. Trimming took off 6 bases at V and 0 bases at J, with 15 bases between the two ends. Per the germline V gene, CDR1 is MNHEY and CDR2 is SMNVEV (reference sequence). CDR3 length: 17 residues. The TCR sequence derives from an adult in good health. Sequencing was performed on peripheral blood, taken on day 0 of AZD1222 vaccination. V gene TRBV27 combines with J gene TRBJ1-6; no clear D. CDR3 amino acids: CASRRRALSSYNSPLHF. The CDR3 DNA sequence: TGTGCCAGCAGACGGCGGGCGTTGAGCTCCTATAATTCACCCCTCCACTTT.